Each of the 6 T cell receptor beta chains below was sequenced from the same sample in a study of blood T cell repertoires in COVID-19. The assay was immunoSEQ multiplex PCR, and TCRdb's table has in-frame clones only and misses some. The repertoire holds 100,000 or so clones, with roughly 95% as singletons. Sequenced input: peripheral blood. Receptors were obtained from a human donor with active COVID-19. The donor label of this sample is uncertain.

The rearrangement joins TRBV2 to TRBJ2-3; 9 positions agree with TRBD2. Trimming removed 5 bases from V and 5 bases from J; junction bases left unmatched: 5. In germline, CDR1 is SNHLY, CDR2 FYNNEI. The CDR3 has 14 amino acids. Here the CDR3 reads CASSSRLAEDTQYF. CDR3 DNA sequence: TGTGCCAGCAGTTCTAGACTAGCGGAAGATACGCAGTATTTT.

The J gene is TRBJ2-2, the V gene TRBV2; TRBD1 agrees at 7 bases. V shed 10 bases and J 1 base; nucleotides not matched to a gene: 3. Germline V gene lookup returns CDR1 SNHLY and CDR2 FYNNEI. There are 13 residues in the CDR3. CDR3 amino acids: CATGTVNTGELFF. The CDR3 DNA sequence: TGTGCCACCGGGACAGTGAACACCGGGGAGCTGTTTTTT.

The CDR3 sequence is CASSDTGTGTDTQYF. The CDR3 region has the DNA TGTGCCAGCAGCGACACAGGAACTGGGACAGATACGCAGTATTTT. The chain couples TRBV21-1 to TRBJ2-3; TRBD1 reflects the table's D call only, with no check against the DNA. TRBV21-1 is a known pseudogene. The CDR3 covers 15 residues.

This sequence joins TRBV6-2 or TRBV6-3 and TRBJ1-1; possible D gene TRBD1, 5 bases. The germline CDR1 and CDR2 sequences are MNHEY and SVGEGT. CDR3 length: 16 amino acids. The ends were cut back, 2 bases at V and 5 bases at J, with 18 bases in the middle. The CDR3 spells CASSYMGRGGGTEAFF. The DNA of the CDR3 is TGTGCCAGCAGTTACATGGGCCGGGGGGGTGGTACTGAAGCTTTCTTT.

This clone appeared once. The chain carries TRBV5-1 and TRBJ2-1; tentative D call: TRBD1 (6 bases). The CDR3 covers 15 residues. Per germline, CDR1 SGHRS and CDR2 YFSETQ. Trimming stripped 1 base from V and 2 bases from J, with 10 bases between. In DNA form, the CDR3 reads TGCGCCAGCAGCTTGTTTGCAGGGGCCTACAATGAGCAGTTCTTC. This codes for CASSLFAGAYNEQFF.

The chain recombines TRBV18 with TRBJ2-7; TRBD1 aligns across 7 bases. Germline CDR1 is KGHSH and CDR2 is LQKENI. This CDR3 has 18 amino acids. Unmatched junction bases numbered 12, after V lost 1 base and J lost 0 bases. The CDR3 bases are TGTGCCAGCTCACCACAGGACAGGATTTTTCGCGGCTCCTACGAGCAGTACTTC. This codes for CASSPQDRIFRGSYEQYF.